These 30 T cell receptor beta chains were sequenced from one sample in a study of vaccination and CD4 T cells after COVID-19. Their recognized antigens are unknown. As for treatment: roughly ten-day PBMC culture with coronavirus spike peptide pools or control peptides (ViraFEST assay). With the Oncomine TCR Beta short-read assay, DNA from cultured CD4+ T cells was sequenced. TCRdb used MiXCR to reprocess the PCR reads, holding one entry per CDR3 protein. The data show under 11,000 distinct CDR3 sequences, under 35% seen once. Sequenced material: cultured CD4+ T cells from blood. The receptor source for this set is a human donor with COVID-19.

This clonotype has only a few counts. The chain couples TRBV2 to TRBJ1-5; no clear D. Trimming removed 6 bases at V and 6 bases at J, with 12 bases between. The CDR3 length is 13 residues. Germline V gene lookup returns CDR1 SNHLY and CDR2 FYNNEI. The CDR3 DNA reads TGTGCCAGCAGCCCGCAAAACTCTCAGCCCCAGCATTTT. This gives the protein CASSPQNSQPQHF.

The V call is TRBV7-3, the J call TRBJ1-1; D is possibly TRBD1 (5 bases). The germline V and J ends were trimmed by 3 bases and 5 bases, with 10 bases remaining between them. Germline V CDR1 and CDR2: SGHTA, FQGTGA. The CDR3 has 13 amino acids. This chain's CDR3 is CASSFARETEAFF. The CDR3 nucleotides read TGTGCCAGCAGCTTTGCCAGGGAGACTGAAGCTTTCTTT.

The rearrangement joins TRBV6-1 to TRBJ2-1; the match to TRBD1 covers 7 bases. Trimming cost V 1 base and J 5 bases; bases outside gene matches: 5. CDR1 is MNHNS and CDR2 is SASEGT in the germline V gene. CDR3 length: 15 residues. In DNA, the CDR3 is TGTGCCAGCAGTGAAGGCAGGGGGACCCACAATGAGCAGTTCTTC. As protein: CASSEGRGTHNEQFF.

This chain connects TRBV18 to TRBJ2-3; D may correspond to TRBD1 or TRBD2 (6 bases each). From germline, CDR1 is KGHSH and CDR2 LQKENI. The CDR3 has 17 residues. The V end was cut by 1 base, the J end by 0 bases, with 14 bases between. The CDR3: CASSPQPGGPSTDTQYF. CDR3 nucleotides: TGTGCCAGCTCACCACAGCCCGGGGGCCCAAGCACAGATACGCAGTATTTT.

The V call is TRBV14, the J call TRBJ1-1, with D possibly matching TRBD1 (6 bases). The CDR3 is 16 residues long. The V end was cut by 2 bases, the J end by 0 bases, with 13 bases between. CDR1 and CDR2 (germline): SGHDN, FVKESK. The CDR3 region is CASSQFGGPLNTEAFF. CDR3 DNA sequence: TGTGCCAGCAGCCAATTCGGGGGGCCGTTGAACACTGAAGCTTTCTTT.

The chain has TRBV18 and TRBJ2-5; D remains ambiguous. The V and J ends lost 6 bases and 5 bases respectively, with 7 bases between them. CDR1 is KGHSH and CDR2 is LQKENI in the germline V gene. This CDR3 is built from 11 residues. CDR3 sequence reads: CASSPSETQYF. In nucleotides, the CDR3 is TGTGCCAGCTCTCCGTCGGAGACCCAGTACTTC.

The genes are TRBV2 and TRBJ2-5; 8 bases line up with TRBD1. CDR3 size: 16 residues. Germline values: CDR1 SNHLY, CDR2 FYNNEI. The trim removed 6 bases at V and 4 bases at J, leaving 13 bases unmatched. CDR3 nucleotides: TGTGCCAGCAGCGCTCCGAGACAGGGGTTCGGAGAGACCCAGTACTTC. This encodes CASSAPRQGFGETQYF. Drawing the rest from reference TRBV2 and TRBJ2-5, the complete variable domain is EPEVTQTPSHQVTQMGQEVILRCVPISNHLYFYWYRQILGQKVEFLVSFYNNEISEKSEIFDDQFSVERPDGSNFTLKIRSTKLEDSAMYFCASSAPRQGFGETQYFGPGTRLLVL.

This clonotype appeared a few times. J is TRBJ2-5 and V is TRBV20-1; D uncertain. The CDR3 consists of 14 residues. V lost 5 bases and J lost 0, with 13 bases in between. Germline CDR1 reads DFQATT; CDR2 reads SNEGSKA (reference sequence). CDR3 residues: CSASSWSYQETQYF. The DNA of the CDR3 is TGCAGTGCTTCGTCATGGTCGTACCAAGAGACCCAGTACTTC.

The V call is TRBV24-1, the J call TRBJ2-2, with a tentative D call TRBD1 (6 bases). Trimming cost V 0 bases and J 4 bases, with 17 bases left between them. Germline V gene lookup returns CDR1 KGHDR and CDR2 SFDVKD. The CDR3 loop spans 18 amino acids. In nucleotides, the CDR3 is TGTGCCACCAGTGATTTGCGGCTCGCAGGGGTCGGCACCGGGGAGCTGTTTTTT. Encoded protein: CATSDLRLAGVGTGELFF.

The chain employs TRBV7-6 and TRBJ2-5, with 9 bases matching TRBD1. The V and J ends lost 5 bases and 3 bases, in that order; junction bases with no gene match: 13. Germline V lookup: CDR1 SGHVS, CDR2 FNYEAQ. This CDR3 comprises 17 residues. The CDR3 coding sequence is TGTGCCAGCAGCGGTACCTGGGGACAGGGATTGAAAGAGACCCAGTACTTC. Translated: CASSGTWGQGLKETQYF.

For the CDR3, the DNA is TGTGCCAGCAGTTTAGCGGGGACAAGCGGGCCAGGTGAGCAGTTCTTC. Translation: CASSLAGTSGPGEQFF. The chain uses TRBV12-3 or TRBV12-4 and TRBJ2-1; D tentatively fits TRBD1 or TRBD2 (6 bases each). The CDR3 length is 16 residues. V was shortened by 0 bases and J by 9 bases, with 18 bases between the two germline ends.

This clonotype was picked up a small number of times. The V call is TRBV24-1, the J call TRBJ2-5; the D is unclear. The CDR3 totals 13 residues. Looked up from germline, CDR1 is KGHDR and CDR2 is SFDVKD. The V and J ends lost 3 bases and 2 bases respectively, with 6 bases between them. The CDR3 loop reads CATSDVRQETQYF. The CDR3 DNA reads as TGTGCCACCAGTGATGTGAGACAAGAGACCCAGTACTTC.

This clonotype showed up just a few times. The rearrangement uses TRBV20-1 and TRBJ1-1; D might be TRBD1 (5 bases). The CDR3 sequence is 13 residues long. Germline CDR1 is DFQATT and CDR2 is SNEGSKA (reference sequence). V was cut by 5 bases and J by 0 bases, with 10 bases left in between. The CDR3 sequence: CSAPQGMNTEAFF. For the CDR3, the DNA is TGCAGTGCTCCCCAGGGCATGAACACTGAAGCTTTCTTT.

In this sample, this clonotype turned up once. A much larger clonotype is one base distant, so this may be a read error. The V and J genes are TRBV29-1 and TRBJ2-7, with TRBD1 identical over 7 bases. This CDR3 spans 13 amino acids. The J segment lost 5 bases and the V segment lost 6 bases, leaving 10 bases of the junction unmatched. From germline, CDR1 is SQVTM and CDR2 ANQGSEA. The CDR3 here is CSVSPTGADEQYF. CDR3 nucleotides: TGCAGCGTCTCACCCACAGGGGCCGACGAGCAGTACTTC.

This chain uses TRBV6-5 with TRBJ1-3, with D uncertain. CDR3 length: 16 residues. In germline, CDR1 is MNHEY, CDR2 SVGAGI. V lost 0 bases to trimming and J lost 0 bases, with 9 bases between them. CDR3 residues: CASSYSTADSGNTIYF. The CDR3 nucleotides are TGTGCCAGCAGTTACTCCACAGCCGACTCTGGAAACACCATATATTTT.

This clonotype was counted only a few times. This chain joins TRBV27 and TRBJ2-7, with D perhaps being TRBD1 or TRBD2 (5 bases each). Trimming took off 2 bases at V and 2 bases at J, with 16 bases between the two ends. CDR1 and CDR2 from the germline V gene are MNHEY and SMNVEV (reference sequence). The CDR3 totals 16 residues. The CDR3 DNA follows: TGTGCCAGCAGTTTAACCGGGACGGTAAAGACCTACGAGCAGTACTTC. Translated, it gives CASSLTGTVKTYEQYF.

This chain uses TRBV6-2 or TRBV6-3 with TRBJ2-7; D gene ambiguous. Germline CDR1 and CDR2: MNHEY and SVGEGT. Trimming took off 6 bases at V and 3 bases at J, with 18 bases between the two ends. The CDR3 totals 15 residues. As DNA, the CDR3 is TGTGCCAGCAGCTCGACATTCCAAGCGTACTACGAGCAGTACTTC. Amino acids: CASSSTFQAYYEQYF.

The chain is built from TRBV10-3 and TRBJ2-3; 8 bases align to TRBD1. V was clipped by 10 bases and J by 3 bases; unmatched bases: 9. This CDR3 is 14 amino acids long. The germline CDR1 and CDR2 sequences are ENHRY and SYGVKD. The CDR3 sequence: CATTRTGPTDTQYF. The DNA for the CDR3 is TGTGCCACCACCCGGACAGGGCCGACAGATACGCAGTATTTT.

This clonotype was recorded once. The chain uses TRBV5-5 and TRBJ2-2; 9 bases agree with TRBD1. This CDR3 has 15 residues. Germline V lookup: CDR1 SGHKS, CDR2 YYEKEE (reference sequence). The J segment lost 5 bases and the V segment lost 4 bases, leaving 6 bases of the junction unmatched. The CDR3 spells CASSQRTGVTGELFF. CDR3 bases: TGTGCCAGCAGCCAAAGGACAGGGGTAACCGGGGAGCTGTTTTTT.

The sample holds a few counts of this clonotype. J is TRBJ1-2 and V is TRBV12-3 or TRBV12-4; D gene ambiguous. This CDR3 is built from 14 residues. V was shortened by 1 base and J by 3 bases, with 9 bases between the two germline ends. The CDR3 protein is CASSLVGRYYGYTF. The CDR3 DNA reads as TGTGCCAGCAGTTTAGTCGGGAGGTACTATGGCTACACCTTC.

The chain uses TRBV6-5 and TRBJ2-5, with D possibly TRBD1 on 5 matching bases. This CDR3 has 15 amino acids. Looked up from germline, CDR1 is MNHEY and CDR2 is SVGAGI. V was shortened by 0 bases and J by 4 bases, with 12 bases between the two germline ends. The CDR3 bases are TGTGCCAGCAGTTACTCGGCCAGGGAAGGAGAGACCCAGTACTTC. It yields the protein CASSYSAREGETQYF.

The chain recombines TRBV4-3 with TRBJ2-7; possible D gene TRBD2, 5 bases. Germline loops: CDR1 LGHNA, CDR2 YSLEER. The V and J ends lost 1 base and 1 base respectively, with 11 bases between them. The CDR3 runs 15 residues. The CDR3 here is CASSQAAGLSYEQYF. The CDR3 DNA sequence: TGCGCCAGCAGCCAAGCCGCGGGTCTGTCCTACGAGCAGTACTTC.

The gene calls are TRBV2 and TRBJ2-7; TRBD1 agrees at 7 bases. Germline V lookup: CDR1 SNHLY, CDR2 FYNNEI. CDR3 size: 15 residues. Trimming took 5 bases from V and 6 from J; bases not matched to a gene: 13. The CDR3: CASSIRQGDKIEQYF. The CDR3 nucleotides are TGTGCCAGCAGTATACGACAGGGCGACAAAATCGAGCAGTACTTC.

In this sample, this clonotype is medium-sized. In DNA form, the CDR3 reads TGTGCCAGCAGTTACGGGCAGGGGGCCTACGAGCAGTACTTC. As protein: CASSYGQGAYEQYF. The chain is built from TRBV6-5 and TRBJ2-7, with TRBD1 identical over 7 bases. The ends lost 2 bases at V and 2 bases at J; junction bases unmatched: 3. The CDR3 is made up of 14 amino acids. Germline V gene sequence: CDR1 MNHEY, CDR2 SVGAGI.

This chain joins TRBV19 and TRBJ1-5; D gene ambiguous. V lost 9 bases, J lost 7 bases, and 13 bases lay in between. Germline V gene sequence: CDR1 LNHDA, CDR2 SQIVND (reference sequence). The CDR3 sequence is 12 residues long. The CDR3 DNA sequence: TGTGCCAGCCAGTCGGGATTACAGCCCCAGCATTTT. It codes for CASQSGLQPQHF.

This clonotype was detected only a few times. This sequence joins TRBV7-2 and TRBJ1-1; D not certain. This CDR3 contains 15 residues. V lost 2 bases, J lost 6 bases, and 16 bases lay in between. The germline CDR1 and CDR2 sequences are SGHTA and FQGNSA. CDR3 residues: CASSLIMSSTAEAFF. In DNA form, the CDR3 reads TGTGCCAGCAGCTTAATAATGTCTTCCACCGCTGAAGCTTTCTTT.

The rearrangement joins TRBV7-9 to TRBJ2-5, with TRBD2 as a possible D gene (6 bases). This CDR3 has 15 amino acids. Trimming stripped 1 base from V and 5 bases from J, with 14 bases between. Germline V gene sequence: CDR1 SEHNR, CDR2 FQNEAQ (reference sequence). The CDR3 reads CASSLDGGTGETQYF. CDR3 nucleotide sequence: TGTGCCAGCAGCTTAGATGGCGGGACTGGGGAGACCCAGTACTTC.

The CDR3 sequence is CASSLRPRYGYTF. In nucleotides, the CDR3 is TGTGCCAGCAGTTTACGACCGCGCTATGGCTACACCTTC. The V and J genes are TRBV12-3 or TRBV12-4 and TRBJ1-2; D uncertain. This CDR3 has 13 residues. V was trimmed by 2 bases and J by 4 bases, leaving 8 bases between them.

This clonotype was seen a single time. The V gene is TRBV18, the J gene TRBJ2-2; a possible D gene is TRBD1 (6 bases). Trimming left V 4 bases short and J 0 bases short, with 12 bases between. The CDR3 runs to 16 residues. The germline gives CDR1 KGHSH, CDR2 LQKENI. The CDR3 region is CASSRDITANTGELFF. CDR3 nucleotides: TGTGCCAGCTCACGGGACATAACCGCGAACACCGGGGAGCTGTTTTTT.

The V and J genes are TRBV6-2 or TRBV6-3 and TRBJ2-3; a possible D gene is TRBD2 (5 bases). Trimming pared 1 base from V and 1 base from J, leaving 6 bases between. Germline assignment: CDR1 MNHEY and CDR2 SVGEGT. The CDR3 has 14 amino acids. CDR3 loop: CASSYFGGTDTQYF. CDR3 nucleotides: TGTGCCAGCAGTTACTTCGGGGGCACAGATACGCAGTATTTT.